These 32 T cell receptor beta chains originate from one sample sequenced in a study of early T cells in non-severe SARS-CoV-2 infection. TCRdb called the 5' RACE reads again in MiXCR, with one record for every CDR3 protein. This table holds about 72,000 distinct CDR3 sequences, 10% found once. Specimen: whole blood, collected at baseline. The receptor source for this set is an adult who was a healthcare worker with PCR-confirmed SARS-CoV-2 infection or an uninfected control (not recorded which).

The V call is TRBV4-2, the J call TRBJ2-3; D is uncertain. The CDR3 spans 15 residues. The germline V and J ends were trimmed by 4 bases and 4 bases, with 15 bases remaining between them. From germline, CDR1 is LGHNA and CDR2 YNFKEQ. The CDR3 loop is CASSPYSDLPDTQYF. The CDR3 region has the DNA TGTGCCAGCAGCCCTTACAGCGATTTGCCAGATACGCAGTATTTT.

This clonotype was seen a few times. The CDR3 region is CASSLDSYSYEQYF. For the CDR3, the DNA is TGTGCCAGCAGCCTGGACTCCTACTCCTACGAGCAGTACTTC. The genes are TRBV7-2 and TRBJ2-7, with a tentative D call TRBD2 (5 bases). This CDR3 is built from 14 residues. In germline, CDR1 is SGHTA, CDR2 FQGNSA. Trimming cost V 5 bases and J 0 bases, with 11 bases left between them.

In this sample, this clonotype turned up a few times. This sequence joins TRBV7-9 and TRBJ1-2; no clear D. Per the germline V gene, CDR1 is SEHNR and CDR2 is FQNEAQ (reference sequence). Trimming cost V 0 bases and J 0 bases, with 11 bases left between them. CDR3 length equals 16 residues. The CDR3 sequence: CASSLAGSPTNYGYTF. CDR3 sequence (DNA): TGTGCCAGCAGCTTAGCGGGTAGCCCAACTAACTATGGCTACACCTTC.

This clonotype appeared many times. This rearrangement joins TRBV12-3 or TRBV12-4 to TRBJ2-2; D is unclear. The CDR3 spans 16 residues. V lost 0 bases, J lost 5 bases, and 13 bases lay in between. The CDR3 DNA is TGTGCCAGCAGTTTAGCAGGGCCTATAAGGACCGGGGAGCTGTTTTTT. It translates to CASSLAGPIRTGELFF.

This clonotype occurred a few times. CDR3 region: CASSPRQGGNTEAFF. The CDR3 region has the DNA TGTGCCAGTAGCCCTCGGCAGGGAGGGAACACTGAAGCTTTCTTT. This chain connects TRBV19 to TRBJ1-1, with D tentatively TRBD1 (5 bases). The V gene lost 6 bases and the J gene lost 1 base, with 15 bases spanning the gap. This CDR3 has 15 residues. Germline values: CDR1 LNHDA, CDR2 SQIVND (reference sequence).

This chain uses TRBV5-4 with TRBJ1-1; 7 bases fit TRBD1. V trimming: 4 bases; J trimming: 2 bases; junction bases outside the gene matches: 8. The V gene's germline CDR1 is SGHNT and CDR2 YYREEE (reference sequence). The CDR3 totals 15 residues. This CDR3 reads CASSPGTATNTEAFF. The CDR3 coding sequence is TGTGCCAGCAGCCCCGGGACAGCCACTAACACTGAAGCTTTCTTT.

This clonotype was counted ten times or more. This rearrangement joins TRBV27 to TRBJ1-2; unclear D gene. The CDR3 covers 16 residues. Germline V gene lookup returns CDR1 MNHEY and CDR2 SMNVEV (reference sequence). V lost 0 bases and J lost 7, with 18 bases in between. The chain's CDR3 is CASSLSVGAKWSGYTF. Here the CDR3 DNA reads TGTGCCAGCAGTTTATCGGTTGGAGCTAAATGGTCTGGCTACACCTTC.

A few counts support this clonotype. V is TRBV11-3 and J is TRBJ2-7, with D perhaps TRBD1 (8 bases). This CDR3 is 13 amino acids long. The V end lost 6 bases, the J end lost 5 bases, and 14 bases lay between the germline ends. Germline CDR1 SGHNT, CDR2 YENEEA. CDR3 amino acids: CASSPQGGDEQYF. CDR3 coding DNA: TGTGCCAGCAGTCCACAGGGGGGGGACGAGCAGTACTTC.

V gene TRBV20-1 combines with J gene TRBJ2-4, with 7 bases matching TRBD2. Losses at the gene ends were 4 bases for V and 0 bases for J; bases not matched to a gene: 6. Germline values: CDR1 DFQATT, CDR2 SNEGSKA (reference sequence). This CDR3 is 15 amino acids long. The CDR3 bases are TGCAGTGCTACCGCCCGGGAGGAAGCCAAAAACATTCAGTACTTC. Residues: CSATAREEAKNIQYF.

The chain combines TRBV4-2 with TRBJ2-3; D perhaps matches TRBD2 (7 bases). V was trimmed by 3 bases and J by 2 bases, leaving 9 bases between them. The CDR3 loop spans 14 amino acids. Germline V CDR1 and CDR2: LGHNA, YNFKEQ. CDR3 sequence: CASSQAGATDTQYF. CDR3 DNA: TGTGCCAGCAGCCAGGCGGGGGCCACAGATACGCAGTATTTT.

The chain uses TRBV30 and TRBJ2-5, with D maybe TRBD2 (6 bases). This CDR3 region has 14 residues. Germline CDR1 is GTSNPN and CDR2 is SVGIG (reference sequence). The V end lost 0 bases, the J end lost 5 bases, and 13 bases lay between the germline ends. CDR3 in DNA: TGTGCCTGGAGTGTAGGAGGGGCGGAGGAGACCCAGTACTTC. It yields the protein CAWSVGGAEETQYF.

This clonotype has only a few counts. This chain joins TRBV12-3 or TRBV12-4 and TRBJ2-3, with 9 bases matching TRBD1. V lost 4 bases, J lost 5 bases, and 10 bases stayed unmatched. This CDR3 has 16 residues. The CDR3 is CASSSRRQGGKDTQYF. CDR3 sequence (DNA): TGTGCCAGCAGTTCCCGGCGACAGGGGGGGAAAGATACGCAGTATTTT.

V is TRBV4-2 and J is TRBJ2-2, with 10 positions matching TRBD2. CDR3 size: 18 residues. V shed 0 bases and J 3 bases; nucleotides not matched to a gene: 7. Germline V CDR1 and CDR2: LGHNA, YNFKEQ. For the CDR3, the DNA is TGTGCCAGCAGCCAAGATATAGGGACTAGCGTCTACACCGGGGAGCTGTTTTTT. Protein product: CASSQDIGTSVYTGELFF.

With respect to this clonotype: Just one base apart from a much larger clone, this may be a read error. The chain is built from TRBV7-9 and TRBJ1-2; D is ambiguous. V gave up 1 base and J gave up 5 bases, with 8 bases separating them. The germline gives CDR1 SEHNR, CDR2 FQNEAQ (reference sequence). CDR3 length equals 13 residues. CDR3 loop: CASSLGDGYGYTF. DNA of the CDR3: TGTGCCAGCAGCTTAGGTGACGGGTATGGCTACACCTTC. The full variable domain, its missing parts supplied by reference TRBV7-9 and TRBJ1-2, is DTGVSQNPRHKITKRGQNVTFRCDPISEHNRLYWYRQTLGQGPEFLTYFQNEAQLEKSRLLSDRFSAERPKGSFSTLEIQRTEQGDSAMYLCASSLGDGYGYTFGSGTRLTVV.

The chain is built from TRBV20-1 and TRBJ2-7; 8 bases agree with TRBD1. The CDR3 covers 13 residues. Per the germline V gene, CDR1 is DFQATT and CDR2 is SNEGSKA (reference sequence). J lost 2 bases, V lost 5 bases, and 5 bases had no gene match. CDR3 protein: CSARDRRAYEQYF. CDR3 in DNA: TGCAGTGCTCGGGACAGGAGGGCCTACGAGCAGTACTTC.

The chain links TRBV6-6 to TRBJ1-3; a weak D match, TRBD1 (5 bases). The germline V gene encodes CDR1 MNHNY and CDR2 SVGAGI (reference sequence). The CDR3 is 17 amino acids. V gave up 10 bases and J gave up 3 bases, with 25 bases separating them. In nucleotides, the CDR3 is TGTGCCACCACCTCGGGGGGGATCGGGTTCGGTGGAAACACCATATATTTT. Protein sequence: CATTSGGIGFGGNTIYF.

This clonotype turned up a few times. The chain employs TRBV7-2 and TRBJ2-1; D is uncertain. Germline CDR1 SGHTA, CDR2 FQGNSA. V lost 5 bases and J 8 bases, leaving 13 bases between the germline ends. The CDR3 consists of 13 residues. In nucleotides, the CDR3 is TGTGCCAGCAGCCCCCATGGGCTCGATGAGCAGTTCTTC. Translating it yields CASSPHGLDEQFF.

This clonotype occurred a few times. The chain links TRBV9 to TRBJ1-6; D is unclear. V lost 5 bases and J lost 4, with 4 bases in between. The CDR3 runs 12 residues. The V gene's germline CDR1 is SGDLS and CDR2 YYNGEE. The DNA of the CDR3 is TGTGCCAGCAGGTCTTATAATTCACCCCTCCACTTT. Its protein is CASRSYNSPLHF.

This clonotype was detected only a few times. The chain links TRBV5-1 to TRBJ1-6; no clear D. Trimming pared 0 bases from V and 0 bases from J, leaving 10 bases between. CDR1 and CDR2 (germline): SGHRS, YFSETQ. The CDR3 is 17 amino acids. This chain's CDR3 is CASSLASRGSYNSPLHF. In DNA, the CDR3 is TGCGCCAGCAGCTTGGCTTCCCGGGGCTCCTATAATTCACCCCTCCACTTT. The variable domain in full, completed from reference TRBV5-1 and TRBJ1-6, reads KAGVTQTPRYLIKTRGQQVTLSCSPISGHRSVSWYQQTPGQGLQFLFEYFSETQRNKGNFPGRFSGRQFSNSRSEMNVSTLELGDSALYLCASSLASRGSYNSPLHFGNGTRLTVT.

The chain combines TRBV13 with TRBJ2-7; TRBD1 is a possible D gene (8 bases). CDR3 size: 14 residues. CDR1 and CDR2 (germline): PRHDT, FYEKMQ (reference sequence). V lost 5 bases and J lost 3, with 14 bases in between. Here the CDR3 DNA reads TGTGCCAGCAGCCCAAACAGGGGGGGCTACGAGCAGTACTTC. It codes for CASSPNRGGYEQYF.

This clonotype has a handful of counts. The chain employs TRBV6-6 and TRBJ1-5; 8 bases are shared with TRBD1. After removal of 2 bases from V and 0 bases from J, the junction contained 6 bases not matched to a gene. This CDR3 has 17 amino acids. Per germline, CDR1 MNHNY and CDR2 SVGAGI (reference sequence). The CDR3 DNA follows: TGTGCCAGCAGTTACCCGGGACAGGAATATAGCAATCAGCCCCAGCATTTT. Amino acids: CASSYPGQEYSNQPQHF.

Many counts were recorded for this clonotype. The chain couples TRBV7-6 to TRBJ1-2; 8 bases line up with TRBD1. Losses at the gene ends were 1 base for V and 6 bases for J; bases not matched to a gene: 7. Per the germline V gene, CDR1 is SGHVS and CDR2 is FNYEAQ. CDR3 length: 15 residues. The CDR3 DNA is TGTGCCAGCAGCTTAGAGGGGACAGGTGGGGATGGCTACACCTTC. Translating gives CASSLEGTGGDGYTF.

The rearrangement uses TRBV7-6 and TRBJ1-6; TRBD1 might be the D (5 bases). V lost 4 bases and J 2 bases, leaving 12 bases between the germline ends. CDR1 and CDR2 (germline): SGHVS, FNYEAQ. The CDR3 consists of 16 residues. The CDR3 bases are TGTGCCAGCAGCTATGGGGGGGGGACCTATAATTCACCCCTCCACTTT. Translating it yields CASSYGGGTYNSPLHF.

This clonotype was detected ten times or more. The chain carries TRBV7-8 and TRBJ2-1, with 10 bases aligning to TRBD2. V shed 5 bases and J 12 bases; nucleotides not matched to a gene: 13. CDR3 size: 15 residues. Germline CDR1 reads SGHVS; CDR2 reads FQNEAQ. CDR3 protein: CASSPLAGYTMGQFF. Written as DNA, the CDR3 is TGTGCCAGCAGCCCACTAGCGGGGTATACAATGGGGCAGTTCTTC.

This clonotype was detected ten times or more. This chain uses TRBV7-3 with TRBJ2-1; 8 positions agree with TRBD1. This CDR3 is 12 amino acids long. CDR1 and CDR2 from the germline V gene are SGHTA and FQGTGA. Trimming at V came to 6 bases and at J to 7 bases, leaving 2 bases not matched to a gene. The chain's CDR3 is CASSNRGNEQFF. The CDR3 coding sequence is TGTGCCAGCAGTAACAGGGGGAATGAGCAGTTCTTC.

This clonotype was detected ten times or more. The V call is TRBV5-1, the J call TRBJ1-6; no firm D call. Trimming took off 1 base at V and 0 bases at J, with 14 bases between the two ends. Germline values: CDR1 SGHRS, CDR2 YFSETQ. The CDR3 covers 18 residues. CDR3 in amino acids: CASSLYNRFSSYNSPLHF. The CDR3 nucleotides read TGCGCCAGCAGCTTGTATAACCGCTTCAGCTCCTATAATTCACCCCTCCACTTT.

This clonotype was recorded a few times. The chain combines TRBV5-1 with TRBJ1-1; no definite D call. The CDR3 contains 13 residues. Between the trimmed V and J ends, which lost 7 bases and 0 bases, there was a span of 10 bases. Germline V lookup: CDR1 SGHRS, CDR2 YFSETQ. This CDR3 reads CASSTRMNTEAFF. CDR3 nucleotides: TGCGCCAGCTCGACAAGGATGAACACTGAAGCTTTCTTT.

This chain connects TRBV3-1 to TRBJ2-7; D remains ambiguous. The length of the CDR3 is 12 residues. The V gene lost 4 bases and the J gene lost 2 bases, with 6 bases spanning the gap. Germline values: CDR1 LGHDT, CDR2 YNNKEL (reference sequence). The CDR3 protein is CASSRVTYEQYF. The CDR3 DNA is TGTGCCAGCAGCCGAGTAACCTACGAGCAGTACTTC.

The chain combines TRBV21-1 with TRBJ2-1; the D call of TRBD1 is as the table states it, not checked on the DNA. TRBV21-1 is noted as a pseudogene. The CDR3 sequence is 13 residues long. The DNA of the CDR3 is TGTGCCAGCAGCAAGCGCCCCTACAATGAGCAGTTCTTC. It codes for CASSKRPYNEQFF.

V and J are TRBV2 and TRBJ2-3; perhaps TRBD2 as D (5 bases). Germline CDR1 is SNHLY and CDR2 is FYNNEI. The V gene lost 8 bases and the J gene lost 0 bases, with 12 bases spanning the gap. The CDR3 spans 14 residues. The DNA of the CDR3 is TGTGCCAGCCGACTAACCCTCAGCACAGATACGCAGTATTTT. Its protein is CASRLTLSTDTQYF.

In this sample, this clonotype turned up a few times. The chain uses TRBV7-9 and TRBJ2-3, with 11 positions matching TRBD2. Unmatched junction bases numbered 1, after V lost 2 bases and J lost 6 bases. Germline V lookup: CDR1 SEHNR, CDR2 FQNEAQ (reference sequence). The CDR3 contains 14 residues. CDR3 DNA: TGTGCCAGCAGCTTAACTAGCGGGGGTGATACGCAGTATTTT. Encoded protein: CASSLTSGGDTQYF.

This clonotype was detected a few times. This chain connects TRBV4-2 to TRBJ1-2; 8 positions match TRBD1. This CDR3 has 15 residues. V shed 3 bases, J shed 4 bases, and the junction held 7 bases outside the gene matches. From germline, CDR1 is LGHNA and CDR2 YNFKEQ. The CDR3 DNA follows: TGTGCCAGCAGCCAGGGACAGGAGGAACCCTATGGCTACACCTTC. It is translated as CASSQGQEEPYGYTF.